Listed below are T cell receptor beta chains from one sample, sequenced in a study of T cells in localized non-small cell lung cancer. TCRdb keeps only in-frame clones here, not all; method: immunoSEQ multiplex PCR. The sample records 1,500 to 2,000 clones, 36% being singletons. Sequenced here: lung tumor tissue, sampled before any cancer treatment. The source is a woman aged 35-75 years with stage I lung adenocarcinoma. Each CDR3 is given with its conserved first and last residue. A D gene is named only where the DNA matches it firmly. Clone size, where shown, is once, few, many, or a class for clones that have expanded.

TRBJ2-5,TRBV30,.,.,CACSRSAPPAFGQYF,TGTGCCTGCTCCCGGTCGGCTCCCCCGGCCTTTGGCCAGTACTTC
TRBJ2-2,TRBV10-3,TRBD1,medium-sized,CAISELTRDRAGGELFF,TGTGCCATCAGTGAGTTGACCCGGGACAGGGCCGGCGGGGAGCTGTTTTTT
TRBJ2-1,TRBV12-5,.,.,CASGPPFGVNEQFF,TGTGCTAGTGGGCCGCCATTCGGAGTCAATGAGCAGTTCTTC
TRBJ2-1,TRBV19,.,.,CASNDRGLGGGEQFF,TGTGCCAGTAACGATAGGGGACTCGGGGGCGGTGAGCAGTTCTTC
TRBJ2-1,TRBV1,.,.,CTSSHHVGAVYNEQFF,TGCACCAGCAGCCATCATGTAGGGGCCGTCTACAATGAGCAGTTCTTC
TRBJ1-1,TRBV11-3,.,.,CASSGDTVGNTEAFF,TGTGCCAGCAGCGGGGACACCGTCGGGAACACTGAAGCTTTCTTT
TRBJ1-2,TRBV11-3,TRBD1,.,CASSLGRTGGNYGYTF,TGTGCCAGCAGCTTAGGGAGAACAGGGGGCAACTATGGCTACACCTTC
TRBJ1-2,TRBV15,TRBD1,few,CATSRSGQGANYGYTF,TGTGCCACCAGCAGATCCGGACAGGGGGCTAACTATGGCTACACCTTC
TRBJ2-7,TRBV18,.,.,CASSPGATSYEQYF,TGTGCCAGCTCACCGGGTGCCACCTCCTACGAGCAGTACTTC
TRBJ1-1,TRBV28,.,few,CASSPPDLSEAFF,TGTGCCAGCAGTCCACCCGACCTGTCTGAAGCTTTCTTT
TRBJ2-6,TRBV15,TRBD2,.,CATSTGGAGANVLTF,TGTGCCACCAGTACGGGGGGAGCTGGGGCCAACGTCCTGACTTTC
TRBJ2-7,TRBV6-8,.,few,CASSVRAGDEQYF,TGTGCCAGCAGTGTAAGGGCAGGGGACGAGCAGTACTTC
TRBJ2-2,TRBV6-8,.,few,CASSPHPGYGGELFF,TGTGCCAGCAGCCCACACCCTGGGTACGGCGGGGAGCTGTTTTTT
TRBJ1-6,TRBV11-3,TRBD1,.,CASSPGQGSSPLHF,TGTGCCAGCAGCCCGGGACAGGGTTCTTCACCCCTCCACTTT
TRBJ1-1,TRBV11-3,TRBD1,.,CASSLETGWTEAFF,TGTGCCAGCAGCTTAGAGACAGGGTGGACTGAAGCTTTCTTT
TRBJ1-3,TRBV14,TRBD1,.,CASSPQGASGNTIYF,TGTGCCAGCAGCCCTCAGGGGGCCTCTGGAAACACCATATATTTT
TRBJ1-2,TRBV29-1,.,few,CSGATGVYGYTF,TGCAGCGGGGCCACAGGCGTCTATGGCTACACCTTC
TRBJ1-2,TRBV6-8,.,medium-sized,CASTPGVQGRGYTF,TGTGCCAGCACCCCTGGGGTCCAGGGCCGTGGCTACACCTTC
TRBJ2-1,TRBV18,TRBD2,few,CASSPPGLGANEQFF,TGTGCCAGCTCACCTCCGGGACTAGGGGCCAATGAGCAGTTCTTC
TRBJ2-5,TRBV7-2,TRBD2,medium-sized,CASSGGPKETQYF,TGTGCCTCGTCGGGGGGACCAAAAGAGACCCAGTACTTC
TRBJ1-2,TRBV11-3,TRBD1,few,CASSLGDGQGEHGYTF,TGTGCCAGCAGCCTTGGGGATGGACAGGGAGAGCACGGCTACACCTTC
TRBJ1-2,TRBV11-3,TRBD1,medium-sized,CASSLGQGDYGYTF,TGTGCCAGCAGCTTAGGACAGGGAGACTATGGCTACACCTTC
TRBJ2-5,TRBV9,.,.,CASSEAAGRETQYF,TGTGCCAGCAGCGAGGCCGCGGGACGAGAGACCCAGTACTTC
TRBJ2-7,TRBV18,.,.,CASSPPGGGGYYEQYF,TGTGCCAGCTCACCACCCGGTGGAGGGGGCTACTACGAGCAGTACTTC
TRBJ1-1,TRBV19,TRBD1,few,CASSLDRATEAFF,TGTGCCAGTAGCCTAGACAGGGCCACTGAAGCTTTCTTT
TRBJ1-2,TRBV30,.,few,CAWSAWGDEGYTF,TGTGCCTGGAGCGCTTGGGGGGACGAGGGCTACACCTTC
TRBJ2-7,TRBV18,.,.,CASSPSQADYEQYF,TGTGCCAGCTCACCATCACAGGCGGACTACGAGCAGTACTTC
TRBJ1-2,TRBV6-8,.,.,CASSERAWRGYTF,TGTGCCAGCAGTGAGCGAGCCTGGCGAGGCTACACCTTC
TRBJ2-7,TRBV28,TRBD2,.,CASSGTSDYEQYF,TGTGCCAGCAGCGGGACTAGCGACTACGAGCAGTACTTC
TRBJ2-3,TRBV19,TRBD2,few,CASSIGGGGPTDTQYF,TGTGCCAGTAGTATCGGTGGCGGGGGGCCCACAGATACGCAGTATTTT
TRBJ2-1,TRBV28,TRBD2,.,CASSLAGGTSYNEQFF,TGTGCCAGCAGTCTAGCGGGAGGAACCTCCTACAATGAGCAGTTCTTC
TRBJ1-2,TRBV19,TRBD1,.,CASRPRGDRGLNGYTF,TGTGCCAGTAGACCCCGAGGGGACAGGGGATTAAATGGCTACACCTTC
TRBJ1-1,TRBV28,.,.,CASSLFEGREAFF,TGTGCCAGCAGTTTATTTGAAGGGCGAGAAGCTTTCTTT
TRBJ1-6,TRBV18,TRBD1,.,CASSPLGTGGSHSPLHF,TGTGCCAGCTCACCACTCGGGACAGGGGGGTCCCATTCACCCCTCCACTTT
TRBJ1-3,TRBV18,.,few,CASSPGAGNTIYF,TGTGCCAGCTCACCAGGGGCCGGAAACACCATATATTTT
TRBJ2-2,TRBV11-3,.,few,CASSLQGQHGELFF,TGTGCCAGCAGCCTACAGGGTCAGCACGGGGAGCTGTTTTTT
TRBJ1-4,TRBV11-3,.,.,CASSDSATNEKLFF,TGTGCCAGCAGCGACAGTGCAACTAATGAAAAACTGTTTTTT
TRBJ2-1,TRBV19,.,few,CASSAPPAGREQFF,TGTGCCAGTAGTGCTCCCCCGGCGGGTCGTGAGCAGTTCTTC
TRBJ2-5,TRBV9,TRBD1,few,CASSSGGGETQYF,TGTGCCAGCAGTTCAGGGGGCGGAGAGACCCAGTACTTC
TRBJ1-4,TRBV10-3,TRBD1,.,CAISESEGQGLNEKLFF,TGTGCCATCAGTGAGTCCGAGGGACAGGGCCTTAATGAAAAACTGTTTTTT
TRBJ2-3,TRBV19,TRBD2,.,CASSRAGVGDTQYF,TGTGCCAGTAGCAGAGCGGGAGTGGGAGATACGCAGTATTTT
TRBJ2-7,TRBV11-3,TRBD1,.,CASSNRQGNGEQYF,TGTGCCAGCAGCAATCGACAGGGGAACGGCGAGCAGTACTTC
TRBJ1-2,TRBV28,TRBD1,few,CASSLGTGGLGGYTF,TGTGCCAGCAGTTTAGGGACAGGGGGCCTAGGGGGCTACACCTTC
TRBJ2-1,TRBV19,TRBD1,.,CASSISGGGDEQFF,TGTGCCAGTAGTATATCAGGGGGCGGAGATGAGCAGTTCTTC
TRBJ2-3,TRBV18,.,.,CASSPEGRYTDTQYF,TGTGCCAGCTCACCGGAGGGGCGTTACACAGATACGCAGTATTTT
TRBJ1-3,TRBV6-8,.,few,CASSSRKVSGNTIYF,TGTGCCAGCAGTTCGCGTAAAGTCTCTGGAAACACCATATATTTT
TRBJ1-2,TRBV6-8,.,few,CASSYGADRLGGYTF,TGTGCCAGCAGTTACGGGGCGGACAGACTTGGCGGCTACACCTTC